The rows below give T cell receptor beta chains drawn from one sample of a study of graft-versus-host responses after intestinal transplantation. These receptors are not linked to any known antigen. Data came from immunoSEQ multiplex PCR; TCRdb stores just in-frame clones and leaves some out. The sample holds around 67,000 clones; around 90% are singletons and the top ten take about 4%. Specimen: unstimulated CD8+ T cells sorted from spleen or lymph node cells, collected before transplant. These TCRs come from a human donor who was the organ donor for an intestinal transplant. Each CDR3 is given with its conserved first and last residue. A D gene is named only where the DNA matches it firmly. Not every row has a clone size; where given, it reads once, few, many or a size class.

D gene | J gene | V gene | clone size | CDR3 protein | CDR3 DNA
TRBD2 | TRBJ2-2 | TRBV25-1 | - | CASSDGGAGELFF | TGTGCCAGCAGTGACGGGGGGGCTGGGGAGCTGTTTTTT
TRBD1 | TRBJ1-2 | TRBV11-2 | - | CASSPNPDRVDYGYTF | TGTGCCAGCAGCCCAAATCCCGACAGGGTTGACTATGGCTACACCTTC
- | TRBJ2-3 | TRBV4-1 | - | CASSQDGRGTDTQYF | TGCGCCAGCAGCCAAGACGGGCGGGGTACAGATACGCAGTATTTT
TRBD1 | TRBJ1-4 | TRBV15 | - | CATFNTDAGTGDEKLFF | TGTGCCACCTTCAACACTGATGCCGGGACAGGGGACGAAAAACTGTTTTTT
TRBD1 | TRBJ2-5 | TRBV13 | once | CASSDRGQETQYF | TGTGCCAGCAGCGACAGGGGGCAGGAGACCCAGTACTTC
- | TRBJ2-3 | TRBV9 | - | CASTQSGGQDTQYF | TGTGCCAGCACCCAATCCGGGGGGCAAGATACGCAGTATTTT
TRBD1 | TRBJ2-6 | TRBV7-9 | - | CASSGRPGQTPVLTF | TGTGCCAGCAGCGGCCGACCGGGACAGACGCCCGTCCTGACTTTC
TRBD2 | TRBJ2-1 | TRBV6-4 | - | CASSDGGGAVEQFF | TGTGCCAGCAGTGACGGCGGGGGGGCGGTTGAGCAGTTCTTC
TRBD1 | TRBJ1-2 | TRBV27 | - | CASSQGTGYGVTF | TGTGCCAGCAGTCAGGGGACAGGGTATGGAGTCACCTTC
- | TRBJ2-2 | TRBV27 | - | CASSSMNTGELFF | TGTGCCAGCAGTTCCATGAACACCGGGGAGCTGTTTTTT
- | TRBJ2-5 | TRBV4-1 | - | CASSQSPGQQETQYF | TGCGCCAGCAGCCAATCCCCCGGACAGCAAGAGACCCAGTACTTC
- | TRBJ2-4 | TRBV6-5 | - | CASSYVTPLTGNIQYF | TGTGCCAGCAGTTACGTAACTCCCTTGACTGGAAACATTCAGTACTTC
- | TRBJ1-3 | TRBV7-6 | - | CASSLSTGSAGNTIYF | TGTGCCAGCAGCTTATCGACAGGCTCGGCCGGAAACACCATATATTTT
TRBD2 | TRBJ2-2 | TRBV28 | once | CASTLRPTSGGATGELFF | TGTGCCAGCACCCTCAGACCCACTAGCGGGGGGGCAACCGGGGAGCTGTTTTTT
- | TRBJ2-2 | TRBV4-3 | - | CASSPRNDRISTGELFF | TGCGCCAGCAGCCCCCGAAATGACAGGATTAGCACCGGGGAGCTGTTTTTT
TRBD1 | TRBJ1-5 | TRBV2 | - | CASNNGTGVGQPQHF | TGTGCCAGCAACAACGGGACAGGGGTCGGGCAGCCCCAGCATTTT
- | TRBJ1-1 | TRBV19 | - | CASSAGTMNTEAFF | TGTGCCAGTAGTGCGGGGACCATGAACACTGAAGCTTTCTTT
- | TRBJ2-2 | TRBV28 | - | CASSLYEELFF | TGTGCCAGCAGTTTATACGAGGAACTGTTTTTT
- | TRBJ1-2 | TRBV14 | - | CASSQERTLTGYGYTF | TGTGCCAGCAGCCAAGAACGAACACTTACGGGCTATGGCTACACCTTC
- | TRBJ1-2 | TRBV6-1 | - | CASSPFQGYGYTF | TGTGCCAGCAGCCCCTTCCAGGGGTATGGCTACACCTTC
- | TRBJ2-2 | TRBV9 | - | CASSVGDANTGELFF | TGTGCCAGCAGCGTAGGAGATGCGAACACCGGGGAGCTGTTTTTT
TRBD2 | TRBJ2-3 | TRBV4-2 | - | CASSQDSGGATDTQYF | TGTGCCAGCAGCCAAGATAGCGGGGGGGCAACAGATACGCAGTATTTT
- | TRBJ1-1 | TRBV18 | once | CASSPHLRANTEAFF | TGTGCCAGCTCACCACATTTGCGGGCGAACACTGAAGCTTTCTTT
- | TRBJ1-1 | TRBV5-6 | - | CASSPVRGGDTEAFF | TGTGCCAGCAGCCCGGTTCGGGGAGGGGACACTGAAGCTTTCTTT
- | TRBJ2-5 | TRBV7-9 | - | CASSWGVGQETQYF | TGTGCCAGCAGCTGGGGGGTAGGGCAAGAGACCCAGTACTTC
- | TRBJ1-2 | TRBV28 | once | CASSPPPRVGGYTF | TGTGCCAGCAGTCCGCCCCCCAGGGTGGGTGGCTACACCTTC
TRBD1 | TRBJ1-1 | TRBV7-6 | once | CASSSGTGGAGTEAFF | TGTGCCAGCAGCTCGGGGACAGGGGGCGCAGGAACTGAAGCTTTCTTT
- | TRBJ1-6 | TRBV28 | few | CASAPSRAYNSPLHF | TGTGCCTCGGCCCCCTCACGGGCCTATAATTCACCCCTCCACTTT
- | TRBJ1-5 | TRBV27 | once | CASSLSLFNQPQHF | TGTGCCAGCAGTTTGTCCCTCTTCAATCAGCCCCAGCATTTT
- | TRBJ1-5 | TRBV7-9 | - | CASSGGSNQPQHF | TGTGCCAGCAGCGGAGGGAGCAATCAGCCCCAGCATTTT
TRBD1 | TRBJ1-1 | TRBV7-6 | - | CASSLGNRDSYINTEAFF | TGTGCCAGCAGCTTAGGCAACCGGGACAGCTACATAAACACTGAAGCTTTCTTT
TRBD1 | TRBJ2-3 | TRBV6-4 | - | CASGPGQGSTDTQYF | TGTGCCAGCGGACCCGGACAGGGGTCCACAGATACGCAGTATTTT
TRBD1 | TRBJ1-5 | TRBV28 | - | CASSLFSRFGTVHYYQPQHF | TGTGCCAGCAGTTTATTTAGTAGGTTTGGGACAGTCCATTATTACCAGCCCCAGCATTTT
- | TRBJ2-1 | TRBV13 | - | CASSQGTMGNEQFF | TGTGCCAGCAGCCAAGGGACAATGGGCAATGAGCAGTTCTTC
TRBD1 | TRBJ2-2 | TRBV13 | - | CASSPGQGPELFF | TGTGCCAGCAGCCCGGGACAGGGGCCAGAGCTGTTTTTT
- | TRBJ1-4 | TRBV6-5 | - | CASSPGRASEKLFF | TGTGCCAGCAGCCCCGGGCGGGCATCTGAAAAACTGTTTTTT
- | TRBJ1-5 | TRBV16 | few | CASSQRGNQPQHF | TGTGCCAGCAGCCAACGTGGCAATCAGCCCCAGCATTTT
- | TRBJ2-2 | TRBV5-1 | - | CASSIYPPLGLRTGELFF | TGCGCCAGCAGCATTTATCCTCCCCTAGGTCTGCGCACCGGGGAGCTGTTTTTT
TRBD1 | TRBJ1-5 | TRBV4-1 | - | CASSAGWSGQNNQPQHF | TGCGCCAGCAGCGCTGGCTGGTCGGGACAGAACAATCAGCCCCAGCATTTT
TRBD1 | TRBJ1-6 | TRBV2 | - | CASTGQPSRNSPLHF | TGTGCCAGCACGGGACAGCCATCAAGGAATTCACCCCTCCACTTT
- | TRBJ1-3 | TRBV28 | - | CASGGRSSGNTIYF | TGTGCCAGCGGTGGGAGGAGCTCTGGAAACACCATATATTTT
- | TRBJ2-5 | TRBV7-2 | few | CASSLGVVAGQETQYF | TGTGCCAGCAGCTTAGGGGTTGTTGCAGGTCAAGAGACCCAGTACTTC